This T cell receptor beta chain was identified in a study of OX40 agonist ivuxolimab in advanced cancers. This CDR3 comprises 15 residues. V was trimmed by 5 bases and J by 0 bases, leaving 11 bases between them. The V gene's germline CDR1 is SGHAT and CDR2 FQNNGV. Clones were read by immunoSEQ multiplex PCR, and TCRdb kept only the in-frame ones, dropping some. Of fewer than 65,000 clones in the sample, less than 90% were seen once. This clone was picked up one time. The sample consisted of CD4+ or CD8+ T cells sorted from blood, taken in a trial of the OX40 agonist ivuxolimab. This chain links TRBV11-2 with TRBJ2-1; weak D call: TRBD2 (6 bases). This clonotype was obtained from an adult with an advanced solid tumor such as melanoma, head and neck, liver or kidney cancer. CDR3 protein: CASSPSTSSYNEQFF. The CDR3 DNA reads TGTGCCAGCAGCCCCTCGACTAGCTCCTACAATGAGCAGTTCTTC.